The clone carrying this T cell receptor beta chain was seen more than once but under ten times. The antigen is undetermined. The germline CDR1 and CDR2 sequences are SQVTM and ANQGSEA. After removal of 3 bases from V and 8 bases from J, the junction contained 16 bases not matched to a gene. The CDR3 totals 16 residues. Primers for the PCR totalled 60 Vbeta and 13 Jbeta. Clones were sequenced by immunoSEQ multiplex PCR, and TCRdb holds only the in-frame ones, with some missing. The table records 150,000 to 180,000 clones, around 79% of them present only once. The entry originates in a study of cytomegalovirus exposure and HLA in healthy donors. General study results and limits: Of the V segments, some could not be distinguished, including TRBV6-2 and TRBV6-3, and were excluded.

The source material was PBMCs. This chain connects TRBV29-1 to TRBJ2-1; 7 bases line up with TRBD2. The receptor's source is a man aged 30 to 45 in good health and CMV-seropositive. The CDR3 reads CSVEGGTQLIGDEQFF. DNA of the CDR3: TGCAGCGTTGAGGGGGGGACGCAACTAATCGGGGATGAGCAGTTCTTC.